This is a list of T cell receptor beta chains from one sample in a study of blood T cells in healthy people across ages. MiXCR, applied by TCRdb to the 5' RACE reads, yields one record per CDR3 protein. The sample contains some 1 million distinct CDR3 sequences, 40% to 55% of which appear only once. Sequenced: blood. These receptors came from a woman between 55 and 75 years old in good health. Each CDR3 is given with its conserved first and last residue. A D gene is named only where the DNA matches it firmly. Not every row has a clone size; where given, it reads once, few, many or a size class.

D gene,V gene,J gene,clone size,CDR3 protein,CDR3 DNA
TRBD2,TRBV6-5,TRBJ2-7,NA,CASSSTGTSGTSYEQYF,TGTGCCAGCAGTTCGACCGGGACTAGCGGGACCTCCTACGAGCAGTACTTC
TRBD1,TRBV20-1,TRBJ2-7,NA,CSGRTGNMYEQYF,TGCAGTGGGAGGACAGGAAATATGTACGAGCAGTACTTC
TRBD2,TRBV11-2,TRBJ2-3,few,CASSAGSGRVDTQYF,TGTGCCAGCAGCGCCGGTAGCGGGCGGGTAGATACGCAGTATTTT
NA,TRBV7-9,TRBJ2-5,NA,CAGNYISGEETQYF,TGTGCCGGCAACTATATTTCGGGCGAAGAGACCCAGTACTTC
NA,TRBV9,TRBJ2-1,NA,CASRSRGTTFF,TGTGCCAGCAGGTCAAGGGGTACGACGTTCTTC
NA,TRBV12-3/TRBV12-4,TRBJ2-3,NA,CASSLGPGLTDTQYF,TGTGCCAGCAGTTTAGGTCCGGGACTCACAGATACGCAGTATTTT
NA,TRBV24-1,TRBJ2-1,few,CATSDLGPRGTNEQFF,TGTGCCACCAGTGATCTAGGACCTCGGGGTACTAATGAGCAGTTCTTC
NA,TRBV27,TRBJ2-1,NA,CASTPPGGPSPSEQFF,TGTGCCAGCACTCCTCCCGGAGGGCCGAGTCCCAGTGAGCAGTTCTTC
TRBD2,TRBV7-2,TRBJ2-3,NA,CASRALGGASTDTQYF,TGTGCCAGCAGAGCCCTCGGGGGGGCTAGCACAGATACGCAGTATTTT
TRBD2,TRBV7-2,TRBJ2-5,few,CASSPGELAGVRETQYF,TGTGCCAGCAGCCCGGGTGAATTAGCGGGAGTTCGAGAGACCCAGTACTTC
TRBD2,TRBV5-1,TRBJ2-1,NA,CASSLPTSGSYSYNEQFF,TGCGCCAGCAGCTTGCCTACTAGCGGGAGCTATTCCTACAATGAGCAGTTCTTC
NA,TRBV29-1,TRBJ2-5,few,CSVQGLPDQETQYF,TGCAGCGTTCAAGGACTACCGGATCAAGAGACCCAGTACTTC
NA,TRBV7-9,TRBJ2-7,few,CATNGAPYEQYF,TGTGCCACTAATGGGGCCCCCTACGAGCAGTACTTC
NA,TRBV2,TRBJ2-4,few,CASTDRLAGSKNIQYF,TGTGCCAGCACCGACCGGCTAGCCGGATCCAAAAACATTCAGTACTTC
TRBD2,TRBV20-1,TRBJ2-4,once,CSARDRVSGRLEQYF,TGCAGTGCTAGAGATCGAGTTAGCGGGAGGCTTGAGCAGTACTTC
NA,TRBV27,TRBJ1-6,NA,CASSLSAGSYNSPLHF,TGTGCCAGCAGTTTATCGGCGGGCTCCTATAATTCACCCCTCCACTTT